These T cell receptor beta chains were read from a single sample in a study of OX40 agonist ivuxolimab in advanced cancers. Repertoires were generated with immunoSEQ multiplex PCR, while TCRdb's copy carries only in-frame clones and drops some. The table lists 10,000 to 15,000 clones, around four fifths of them singletons. Sequenced here: CD4+ or CD8+ T cells sorted from blood, sampled in a trial of the OX40 agonist ivuxolimab. These receptors were collected from an adult with an advanced solid tumor such as melanoma, head and neck, liver or kidney cancer. CDR3s include the opening cysteine and the closing phenylalanine or tryptophan. The order of the fields is clone size, J gene, D gene, V gene, CDR3 DNA, CDR3 protein. A D gene is named only where the DNA matches it firmly. The size field is filled for only some rows; it gives once, few, many or a size class.

size: .; J: TRBJ2-1; D: .; V: TRBV5-4; DNA: TGTGCCAGCACCGATACCCGGGACCCTCGCGATGAGCAGTTCTTC; CDR3: CASTDTRDPRDEQFF
size: .; J: TRBJ2-3; D: TRBD2; V: TRBV7-8; DNA: TGTGCCAGCAGCACCCAAGGACTAGCGGGACTAAGCACAGATACGCAGTATTTT; CDR3: CASSTQGLAGLSTDTQYF
size: .; J: TRBJ2-5; D: TRBD1; V: TRBV10-3; DNA: TGTGCCAGCAGTGAGACAGGGTACGGGGAGACCCAGTACTTC; CDR3: CASSETGYGETQYF
size: .; J: TRBJ2-5; D: .; V: TRBV28; DNA: TGTGCCAGCAGTTTTAAACCGCGGGGCCGGTACCAAGAGACCCAGTACTTC; CDR3: CASSFKPRGRYQETQYF
size: .; J: TRBJ1-2; D: .; V: TRBV7-9; DNA: TGTGCCAGCAGCTCGGGGAACTATGGCTACACCTTC; CDR3: CASSSGNYGYTF
size: few; J: TRBJ2-1; D: .; V: TRBV27; DNA: TGTGCCAGCAGTTTATCGACAGGAGCCTACAATGAGCAGTTCTTC; CDR3: CASSLSTGAYNEQFF
size: .; J: TRBJ1-2; D: .; V: TRBV10-3; DNA: TGTGCCATCAGTGTGTCAGGGGACAACTATGGCTACACCTTC; CDR3: CAISVSGDNYGYTF
size: .; J: TRBJ1-1; D: .; V: TRBV7-7; DNA: TGTGCTAGCAGCTTGGAATTTAACACTGAAGCTTTCTTT; CDR3: CASSLEFNTEAFF
size: once; J: TRBJ1-1; D: .; V: TRBV7-9; DNA: TGTGCCAGCAGCCCAAGCTGGGGGGCGACTGAAGCTTTCTTT; CDR3: CASSPSWGATEAFF
size: .; J: TRBJ2-7; D: TRBD1; V: TRBV4-2; DNA: TGTGCCAGCAGCCCCCCGGACAGGGGGCTTTACGAGCAGTACTTC; CDR3: CASSPPDRGLYEQYF
size: .; J: TRBJ1-5; D: TRBD1; V: TRBV28; DNA: TGTGCCAGCAGCCGACAGGGAGGGAGTCAGCCCCAGCATTTT; CDR3: CASSRQGGSQPQHF
size: .; J: TRBJ1-5; D: TRBD1; V: TRBV7-3; DNA: TGTGCCAGCAGCTTGGAAGGACAGGGAGGTAATCAGCCCCAGCATTTT; CDR3: CASSLEGQGGNQPQHF
size: .; J: TRBJ2-5; D: .; V: TRBV19; DNA: TGTGCCAGTAGTATCCGGCTAGCGACACAAGAGACCCAGTACTTC; CDR3: CASSIRLATQETQYF
size: large; J: TRBJ2-3; D: TRBD2; V: TRBV11-2; DNA: TGTGCCAGCAGCTTATTTCCAGCGGGACCAAGCACAGATACGCAGTATTTT; CDR3: CASSLFPAGPSTDTQYF
size: .; J: TRBJ2-3; D: .; V: TRBV4-1; DNA: TGCGCCAGCAGCCAAGAACTCAGGGGAGATACGCAGTATTTT; CDR3: CASSQELRGDTQYF
size: .; J: TRBJ2-3; D: TRBD2; V: TRBV2; DNA: TGTGCCAGCACCAAGCGGGAGGGCCGTCTTCGCACAGATACGCAGTATTTT; CDR3: CASTKREGRLRTDTQYF
size: .; J: TRBJ1-5; D: .; V: TRBV28; DNA: TGTGCCAGCAGTCCCAGTCGGGGGGCGAGCAATCAGCCCCAGCATTTT; CDR3: CASSPSRGASNQPQHF
size: once; J: TRBJ2-1; D: .; V: TRBV25-1; DNA: TGTGCCAGCAGTACGCGGTTGAATGAGCAGTTCTTC; CDR3: CASSTRLNEQFF
size: .; J: TRBJ2-2; D: .; V: TRBV9; DNA: TGTGCCAGCAGCGTAGTAGTGAGCGGGGAGCTGTTTTTT; CDR3: CASSVVVSGELFF
size: .; J: TRBJ1-1; D: .; V: TRBV6-5; DNA: TGTGCCAGCAGTTACTCGTCGGACACAAGTGAAGCTTTCTTT; CDR3: CASSYSSDTSEAFF
size: once; J: TRBJ2-7; D: TRBD1; V: TRBV27; DNA: TGTGCCAGCAGTTTCGATGGACAGGGTAGCTACGAGCAGTACTTC; CDR3: CASSFDGQGSYEQYF
size: few; J: TRBJ2-4; D: TRBD2; V: TRBV12-5; DNA: TGTGCTAGTGCCCCCCCCGAGGCTAGCGGGAGTACCAAAAACATTCAGTACTTC; CDR3: CASAPPEASGSTKNIQYF
size: once; J: TRBJ2-2; D: TRBD1; V: TRBV30; DNA: TGTGCCTGGAGTGGACAGGGCGAGAACACCGGGGAGCTGTTTTTT; CDR3: CAWSGQGENTGELFF
size: .; J: TRBJ2-7; D: TRBD2; V: TRBV7-3; DNA: TGTGCCAGCAGCGAACCCCGGGACTACGCCTACGAGCAGTACTTC; CDR3: CASSEPRDYAYEQYF
size: .; J: TRBJ2-7; D: .; V: TRBV27; DNA: TGTGCCAGCAGTTTAACAGGTGGCTACCGGGACTCGTACTCCTACGAGCAGTACTTC; CDR3: CASSLTGGYRDSYSYEQYF
size: .; J: TRBJ2-1; D: TRBD2; V: TRBV7-3; DNA: TGTGCCAGCAGCTTAATCGCGGGAGGGACCTACAATGAGCAGTTCTTC; CDR3: CASSLIAGGTYNEQFF
size: few; J: TRBJ2-7; D: .; V: TRBV7-9; DNA: TGTGCCAGCAGCCCGACTCGGACGGGTTCCTACGAGCAGTACTTC; CDR3: CASSPTRTGSYEQYF
size: .; J: TRBJ2-7; D: TRBD2; V: TRBV19; DNA: TGTGCCAGTAGTATAGATAGCGGGATGTTCTACGAGCAGTACTTC; CDR3: CASSIDSGMFYEQYF
size: .; J: TRBJ2-1; D: .; V: TRBV15; DNA: TGTGCCACCAGCAGAGATGGGGTTTCCTACAATGAGCAGTTCTTC; CDR3: CATSRDGVSYNEQFF
size: .; J: TRBJ2-1; D: .; V: TRBV7-2; DNA: TGTGCCAGCAACCTGGGGGGTGGGGATGAGCAGTTCTTC; CDR3: CASNLGGGDEQFF
size: .; J: TRBJ1-1; D: .; V: TRBV6-5; DNA: TGTGCCAGCAGTCTGCTACAGGGGAACACTGAAGCTTTCTTT; CDR3: CASSLLQGNTEAFF
size: .; J: TRBJ2-1; D: .; V: TRBV27; DNA: TGTGCCAGCAGCCGAACCGGAGGAGGGTACAATGAGCAGTTCTTC; CDR3: CASSRTGGGYNEQFF
size: .; J: TRBJ1-1; D: .; V: TRBV5-6; DNA: TGTGCCAGCAACTCCGGGACGAGTTACGAAGCTTTCTTT; CDR3: CASNSGTSYEAFF
size: .; J: TRBJ2-5; D: .; V: TRBV5-1; DNA: TGCGCCAGCAGCTCGTCCGGGGGACAAGAGACCCAGTACTTC; CDR3: CASSSSGGQETQYF
size: .; J: TRBJ1-1; D: .; V: TRBV28; DNA: TGTGCCAGCAGTTTATCTTTACCGAACACTGAAGCTTTCTTT; CDR3: CASSLSLPNTEAFF
size: .; J: TRBJ1-2; D: .; V: TRBV7-9; DNA: TGTGCCAGCAGCTTACAGGGGTTTAACTATGGCTACACCTTC; CDR3: CASSLQGFNYGYTF
size: .; J: TRBJ1-2; D: TRBD1; V: TRBV7-9; DNA: TGTGCCAGCAGCTTGGGGGACAGTCGCTATGGCTACACCTTC; CDR3: CASSLGDSRYGYTF
size: .; J: TRBJ2-1; D: TRBD1; V: TRBV28; DNA: TGTGCCAGCAGTTCCGGGACAGGGTCACGCTACAATGAGCAGTTCTTC; CDR3: CASSSGTGSRYNEQFF
size: .; J: TRBJ2-3; D: .; V: TRBV7-6; DNA: TGTGCCAGCAGCTTAGTTAGTACAGATACGCAGTATTTT; CDR3: CASSLVSTDTQYF
size: .; J: TRBJ2-7; D: TRBD2; V: TRBV28; DNA: TGTGCCAGCAGTTTGGGGACTAGCGGCTACGAGCAGTACTTC; CDR3: CASSLGTSGYEQYF
size: .; J: TRBJ2-1; D: .; V: TRBV6-6; DNA: TGTGCCAGCAGTTACTCTTTAGCGTTGAACTACAATGAGCAGTTCTTC; CDR3: CASSYSLALNYNEQFF
size: .; J: TRBJ2-7; D: .; V: TRBV4-1; DNA: TGCGCCAGCAGCCAAGAGGAGGGGAGTTACGAGCAGTACTTC; CDR3: CASSQEEGSYEQYF
size: .; J: TRBJ1-2; D: .; V: TRBV4-1; DNA: TGCGCCAGCAGCCCGAAGATGGGGACTAACTATGGCTACACCTTC; CDR3: CASSPKMGTNYGYTF
size: once; J: TRBJ2-7; D: .; V: TRBV7-3; DNA: TGTGCCAGCAGCCTGCGGGACGGGGGTTCCTACGAGCAGTACTTC; CDR3: CASSLRDGGSYEQYF
size: once; J: TRBJ1-1; D: .; V: TRBV11-2; DNA: TGTGCCAGCAGCTCGGCAGGTGGCACTGAAGCTTTCTTT; CDR3: CASSSAGGTEAFF
size: .; J: TRBJ2-3; D: .; V: TRBV7-3; DNA: TGTGCCAGCAGCCCCAGCCTACCAGATACGCAGTATTTT; CDR3: CASSPSLPDTQYF
size: .; J: TRBJ2-5; D: TRBD2; V: TRBV7-2; DNA: TGTGCCAGCAGCTTATTCCTAGCGGGGACACAAGAGACCCAGTACTTC; CDR3: CASSLFLAGTQETQYF
size: medium-sized; J: TRBJ2-7; D: .; V: TRBV29-1; DNA: TGCAGCGTTGCCGACATGGACTCCTACGAGCAGTACTTC; CDR3: CSVADMDSYEQYF
size: .; J: TRBJ2-1; D: .; V: TRBV2; DNA: TGTGCCAGCAGTCCCCGAAACAATGAGCAGTTCTTC; CDR3: CASSPRNNEQFF
size: .; J: TRBJ2-7; D: .; V: TRBV7-9; DNA: TGTGCCAGCAGCTCTGCGGCCGCGGAGCCCTACGAGCAGTACTTC; CDR3: CASSSAAAEPYEQYF
size: few; J: TRBJ1-3; D: .; V: TRBV23-1; DNA: TGCGCCAGCAGTCAAGAGCTAGAGACCCCCTTCTCTGGAAACACCATATATTTT; CDR3: CASSQELETPFSGNTIYF
size: .; J: TRBJ1-2; D: TRBD1; V: TRBV14; DNA: TGTGCCAGCAGCCGACCGGACAGGCCGTATGGCTACACCTTC; CDR3: CASSRPDRPYGYTF
size: .; J: TRBJ2-2; D: .; V: TRBV25-1; DNA: TGTGCCAGCACCGTGGGGACCGGGGAGCTGTTTTTT; CDR3: CASTVGTGELFF
size: medium-sized; J: TRBJ1-1; D: .; V: TRBV4-1; DNA: TGCGCCAGCAGCTATGGTCAGGGCGGCACTGAAGCTTTCTTT; CDR3: CASSYGQGGTEAFF
size: .; J: TRBJ1-1; D: TRBD1; V: TRBV25-1; DNA: TGTGCCAGCAGGCGAGGACAGGTGGAAGCTTTCTTT; CDR3: CASRRGQVEAFF